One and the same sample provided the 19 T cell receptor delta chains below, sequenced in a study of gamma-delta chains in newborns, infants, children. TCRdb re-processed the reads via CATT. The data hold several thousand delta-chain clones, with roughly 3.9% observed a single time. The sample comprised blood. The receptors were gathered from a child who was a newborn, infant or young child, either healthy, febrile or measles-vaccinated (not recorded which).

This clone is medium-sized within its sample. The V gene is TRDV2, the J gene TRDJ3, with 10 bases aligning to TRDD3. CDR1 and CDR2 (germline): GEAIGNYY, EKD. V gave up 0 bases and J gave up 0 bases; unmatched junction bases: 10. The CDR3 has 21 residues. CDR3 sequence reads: CACDTVWGIGGNSWDTRQMFF. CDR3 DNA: TGTGCCTGTGACACCGTCTGGGGGATAGGAGGAAACTCCTGGGACACCCGACAGATGTTTTTC.

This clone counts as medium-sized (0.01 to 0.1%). CDR3 in amino acids: CACDPILGDTSISSWDTRQMFF. The DNA of the CDR3 is TGTGCCTGTGACCCTATACTGGGGGATACTTCGATTAGCTCCTGGGACACCCGACAGATGTTTTTC. This rearrangement joins TRDV2 to TRDJ3; 12 positions match TRDD3. This CDR3 contains 22 residues. The junction had 14 bases not matched to a gene; V was cut back by 3 bases and J by 0 bases. Germline loops: CDR1 GEAIGNYY, CDR2 EKD.

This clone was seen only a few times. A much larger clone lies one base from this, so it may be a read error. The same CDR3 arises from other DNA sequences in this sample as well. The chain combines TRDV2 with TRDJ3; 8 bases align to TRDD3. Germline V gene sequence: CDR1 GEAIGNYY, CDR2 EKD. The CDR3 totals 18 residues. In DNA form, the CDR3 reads TGTGCCTGCGACACCGCTGGGGGAGACTCCTGGGACACCCGACAGATGTTTTTC. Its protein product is CACDTAGGDSWDTRQMFF.

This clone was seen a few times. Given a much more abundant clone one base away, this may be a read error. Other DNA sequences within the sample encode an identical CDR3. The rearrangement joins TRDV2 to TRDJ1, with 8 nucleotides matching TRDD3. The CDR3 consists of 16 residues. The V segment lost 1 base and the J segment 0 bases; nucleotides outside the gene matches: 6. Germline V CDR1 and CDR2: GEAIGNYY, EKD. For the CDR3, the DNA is TGTGCCTGTGACACTTTGCTGGGGGACGACACCGATAAACTCATCTTT. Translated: CACDTLLGDDTDKLIF.

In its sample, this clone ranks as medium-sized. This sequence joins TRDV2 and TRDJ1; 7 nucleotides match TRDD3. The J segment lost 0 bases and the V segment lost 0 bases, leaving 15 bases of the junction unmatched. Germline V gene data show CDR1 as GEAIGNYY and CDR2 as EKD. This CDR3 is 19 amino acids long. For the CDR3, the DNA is TGTGCCTGTGACACCGTGGGTGTACTGGGGAGAAATTACACCGATAAACTCATCTTT. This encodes CACDTVGVLGRNYTDKLIF.

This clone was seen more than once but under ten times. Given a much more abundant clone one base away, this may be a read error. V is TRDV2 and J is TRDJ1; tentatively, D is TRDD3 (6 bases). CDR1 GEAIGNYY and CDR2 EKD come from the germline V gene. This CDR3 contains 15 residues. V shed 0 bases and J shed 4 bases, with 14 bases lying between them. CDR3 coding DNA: TGTGCCTGTGACACCTTGGGGGCAAGGGGCGATAAACTCATCTTT. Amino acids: CACDTLGARGDKLIF.

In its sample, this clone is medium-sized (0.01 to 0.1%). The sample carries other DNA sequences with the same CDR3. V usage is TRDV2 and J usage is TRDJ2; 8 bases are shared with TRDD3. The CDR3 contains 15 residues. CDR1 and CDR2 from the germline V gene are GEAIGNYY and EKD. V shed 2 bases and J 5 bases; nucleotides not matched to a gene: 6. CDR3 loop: CACDKTGGRTAQLFF. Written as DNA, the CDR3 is TGTGCCTGTGACAAAACTGGGGGGCGTACAGCACAACTCTTCTTT.

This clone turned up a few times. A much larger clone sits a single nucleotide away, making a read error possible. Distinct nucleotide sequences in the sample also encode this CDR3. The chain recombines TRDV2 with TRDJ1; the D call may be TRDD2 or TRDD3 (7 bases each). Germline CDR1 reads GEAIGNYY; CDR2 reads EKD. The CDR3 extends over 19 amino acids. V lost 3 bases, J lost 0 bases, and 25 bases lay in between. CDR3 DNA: TGTGCCTGTGACCACTTGTTCCTACAAACTACTGGGGACACCGATAAACTCATCTTT. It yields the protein CACDHLFLQTTGDTDKLIF.

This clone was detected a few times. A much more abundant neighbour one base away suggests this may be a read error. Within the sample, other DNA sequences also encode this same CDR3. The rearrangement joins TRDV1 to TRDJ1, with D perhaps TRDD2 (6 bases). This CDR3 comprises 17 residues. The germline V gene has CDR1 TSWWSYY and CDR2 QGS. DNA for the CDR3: TGTGCTCTTGGGGAACAACCGATACCGCCTCCTACGTTTAAACTCATCTTC. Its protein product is CALGEQPIPPPTFKLIF.

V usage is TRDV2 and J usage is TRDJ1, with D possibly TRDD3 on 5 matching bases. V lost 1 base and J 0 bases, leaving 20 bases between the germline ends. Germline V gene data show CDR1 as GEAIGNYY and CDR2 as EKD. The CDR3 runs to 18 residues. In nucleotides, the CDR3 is TGTGCCTGTGACACACTGGATGTGGGACCCTCGTACACCGATAAACTCATCTTT. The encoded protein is CACDTLDVGPSYTDKLIF.

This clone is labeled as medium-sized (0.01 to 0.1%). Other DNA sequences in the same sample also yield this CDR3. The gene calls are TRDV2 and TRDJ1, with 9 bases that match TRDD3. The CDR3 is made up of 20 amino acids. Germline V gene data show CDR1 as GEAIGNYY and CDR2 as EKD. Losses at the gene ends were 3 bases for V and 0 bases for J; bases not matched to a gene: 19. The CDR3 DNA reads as TGTGCCTGTGACTCCCTACTGGGGGACTCCTCCACGATGTACACCGATAAACTCATCTTT. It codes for CACDSLLGDSSTMYTDKLIF.

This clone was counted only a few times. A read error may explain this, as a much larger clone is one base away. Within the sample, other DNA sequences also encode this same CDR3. The CDR3 spells CACDRLGDTDKLIF. Written as DNA, the CDR3 is TGTGCCTGTGACCGACTGGGGGACACTGATAAACTCATCTTT. This chain joins TRDV2 and TRDJ1; 9 bases align to TRDD3. Germline CDR1 GEAIGNYY, CDR2 EKD. The CDR3 runs 14 residues.

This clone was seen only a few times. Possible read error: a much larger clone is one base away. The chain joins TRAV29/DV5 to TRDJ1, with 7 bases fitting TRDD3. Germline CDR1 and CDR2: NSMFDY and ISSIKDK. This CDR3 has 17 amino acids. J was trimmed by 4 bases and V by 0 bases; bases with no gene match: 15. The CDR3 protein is CAASAPTLYWGLDKLIF. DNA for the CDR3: TGTGCAGCAAGCGCGCCTACGTTGTACTGGGGACTCGATAAACTCATCTTT.

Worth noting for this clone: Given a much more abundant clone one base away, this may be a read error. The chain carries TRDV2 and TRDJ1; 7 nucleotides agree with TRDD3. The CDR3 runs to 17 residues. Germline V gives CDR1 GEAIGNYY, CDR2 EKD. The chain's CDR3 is CARDSLGGGPYTDKLIF. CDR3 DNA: TGTGCCCGTGACTCGCTGGGTGGGGGACCCTACACCGATAAACTCATCTTT.

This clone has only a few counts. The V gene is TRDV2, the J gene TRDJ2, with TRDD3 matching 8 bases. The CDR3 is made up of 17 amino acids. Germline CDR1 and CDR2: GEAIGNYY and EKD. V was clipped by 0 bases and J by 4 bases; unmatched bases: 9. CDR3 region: CACDTVGGGSETAQLFF. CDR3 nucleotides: TGTGCCTGTGACACCGTGGGTGGGGGATCAGAGACAGCACAACTCTTCTTT.

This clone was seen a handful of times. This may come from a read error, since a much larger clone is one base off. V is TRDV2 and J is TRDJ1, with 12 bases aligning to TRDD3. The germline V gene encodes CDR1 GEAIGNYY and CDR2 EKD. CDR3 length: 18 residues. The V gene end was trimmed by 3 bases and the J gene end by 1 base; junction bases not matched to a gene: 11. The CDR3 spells CACDPVLGDTPCTDKLIF. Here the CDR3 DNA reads TGTGCCTGTGACCCAGTACTGGGGGATACTCCGTGCACCGATAAACTCATCTTT.

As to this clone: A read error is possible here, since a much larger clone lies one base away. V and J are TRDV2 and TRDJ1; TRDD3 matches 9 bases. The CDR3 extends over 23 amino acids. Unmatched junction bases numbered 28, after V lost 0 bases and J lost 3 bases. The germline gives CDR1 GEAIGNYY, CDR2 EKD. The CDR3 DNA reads TGTGCCTGTGACACCCTCCTTGGTGGGGACCTATTACTGGGGGAGACGTACGCCGATAAACTCATCTTT. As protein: CACDTLLGGDLLLGETYADKLIF.

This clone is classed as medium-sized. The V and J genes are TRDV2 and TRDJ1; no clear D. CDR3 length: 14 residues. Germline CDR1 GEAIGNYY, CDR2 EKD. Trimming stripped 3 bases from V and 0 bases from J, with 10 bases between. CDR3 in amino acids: CACDEVLHTDKLIF. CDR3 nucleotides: TGTGCCTGTGACGAAGTACTACACACCGATAAACTCATCTTT.

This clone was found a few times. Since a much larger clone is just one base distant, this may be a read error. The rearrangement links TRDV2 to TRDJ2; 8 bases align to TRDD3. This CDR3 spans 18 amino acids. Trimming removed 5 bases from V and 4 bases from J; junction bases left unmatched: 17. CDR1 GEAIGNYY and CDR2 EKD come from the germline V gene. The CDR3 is CACGTLLGGPAATAQLFF. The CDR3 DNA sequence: TGTGCCTGTGGCACTCTACTGGGGGGCCCTGCCGCGACAGCACAACTCTTCTTT.